There are many counts of the clone carrying this T cell receptor (beta chain). The data belong to a study of beta chain features in type 1 diabetes. Losses at the gene ends were 10 bases for V and 0 bases for J; bases not matched to a gene: 7. The length of the CDR3 is 14 residues. The germline gives CDR1 SNHLY, CDR2 FYNNEI. Reverse transcription of all isolated RNA meant that expressed TCRB transcripts were sequenced. TCRdb's table, derived via immunoSEQ multiplex PCR, lists solely in-frame clones and lacks some. The table shows under 250,000 clones, with approximately 11% occurring only once. Sequenced material: central memory CD4+ T cells from blood. The chain employs TRBV2 and TRBJ2-7, with 9 bases matching TRBD2. The receptor was isolated from a man between 18 and 35 years old in good health. The CDR3 DNA reads TGTGCCACCGAATATAGCGGGAGCTCCTACGAGCAGTACTTC. Translation: CATEYSGSSYEQYF.